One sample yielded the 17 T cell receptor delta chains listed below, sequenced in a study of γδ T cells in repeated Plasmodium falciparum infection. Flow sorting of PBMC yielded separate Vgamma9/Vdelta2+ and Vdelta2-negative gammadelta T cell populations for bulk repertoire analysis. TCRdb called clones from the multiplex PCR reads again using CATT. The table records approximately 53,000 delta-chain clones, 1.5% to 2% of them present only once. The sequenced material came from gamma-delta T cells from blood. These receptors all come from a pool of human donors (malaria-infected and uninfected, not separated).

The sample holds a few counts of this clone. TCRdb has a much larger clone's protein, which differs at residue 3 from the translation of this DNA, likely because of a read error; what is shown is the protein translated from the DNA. Here the CDR3 reads CAPGPLQPSILLGDATDKLIF. The DNA of the CDR3 is TGTGCTCCTGGTCCCCTCCAACCCTCCATCCTACTGGGGGATGCCACCGATAAACTCATCTTT. The gene calls are TRDV1 and TRDJ1; 10 nucleotides agree with TRDD3. TCRdb offers no J gene call, so here the DNA was matched to germline to obtain one. Germline CDR1 TSWWSYY, CDR2 QGS. The V and J ends lost 10 bases and 1 base, in that order; junction bases with no gene match: 27. This CDR3 is built from 21 residues.

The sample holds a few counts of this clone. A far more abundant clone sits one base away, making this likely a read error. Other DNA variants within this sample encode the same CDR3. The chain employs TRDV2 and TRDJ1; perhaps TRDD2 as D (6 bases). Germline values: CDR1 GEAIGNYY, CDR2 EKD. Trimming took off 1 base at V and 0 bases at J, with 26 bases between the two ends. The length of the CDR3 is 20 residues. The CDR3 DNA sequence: TGTGCCTGTGACACGGCCTTCCCACCGGCTACAGGGGGGTACACCGATAAACTCATCTTT. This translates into CACDTAFPPATGGYTDKLIF.

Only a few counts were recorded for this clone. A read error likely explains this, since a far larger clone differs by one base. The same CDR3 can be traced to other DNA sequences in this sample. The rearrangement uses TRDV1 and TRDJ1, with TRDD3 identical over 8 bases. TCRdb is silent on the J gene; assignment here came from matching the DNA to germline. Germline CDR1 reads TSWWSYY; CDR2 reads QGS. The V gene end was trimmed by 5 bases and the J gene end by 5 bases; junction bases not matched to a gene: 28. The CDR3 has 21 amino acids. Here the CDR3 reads CALGNLRNPSPGGHTGDKLIF. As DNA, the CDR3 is TGTGCTCTTGGGAACCTTAGGAACCCCTCTCCTGGGGGACACACGGGGGATAAACTCATCTTT.

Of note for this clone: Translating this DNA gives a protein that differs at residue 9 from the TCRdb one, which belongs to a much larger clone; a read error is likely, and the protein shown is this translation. DNA for the CDR3: TGTGCTCTTGGGGATCGAGATTCCCCTGTACTGGGGATGTGGGACACCGATAAACTCATCTTT. Translating gives CALGDRDSPVLGMWDTDKLIF. The chain is built from TRDV1 and TRDJ1; 7 bases match TRDD3. Here the J gene was assigned by germline matching of the DNA, as TCRdb has none. Germline trimming cut 3 bases from V and 0 bases from J; bases unmatched to any gene: 22. The germline gives CDR1 TSWWSYY, CDR2 QGS. The CDR3 loop spans 21 amino acids.

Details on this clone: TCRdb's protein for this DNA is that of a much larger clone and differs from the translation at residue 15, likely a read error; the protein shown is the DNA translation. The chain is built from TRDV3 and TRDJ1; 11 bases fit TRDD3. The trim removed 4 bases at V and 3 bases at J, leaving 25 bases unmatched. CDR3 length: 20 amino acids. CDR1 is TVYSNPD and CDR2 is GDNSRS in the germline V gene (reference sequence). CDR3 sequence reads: CASFSYVRAGGYLYADKLIF. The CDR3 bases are TGTGCCTCTTTTTCCTACGTTCGGGCTGGGGGATACCTATACGCCGATAAACTCATCTTT. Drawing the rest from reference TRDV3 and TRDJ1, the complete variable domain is CDKVTQSSPDQTVASGSEVVLLCTYDTVYSNPDLFWYRIRPDYSFQFVFYGDNSRSEGADFTQGRFSVKHILTQKAFHLVISPVRTEDSATYYCASFSYVRAGGYLYADKLIFGKGTRVTVEP.

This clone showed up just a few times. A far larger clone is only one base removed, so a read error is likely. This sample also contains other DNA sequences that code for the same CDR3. CDR3 region: CAWRNPSFTGGYVHRGKLIF. The DNA of the CDR3 is TGTGCCTGGAGAAACCCTTCCTTCACTGGGGGATACGTCCACCGGGGAAAGCTCATCTTT. Called V gene: TRDV3; the J gene was not called; no check of the table's D call, TRDD3, against the DNA was made. CDR1 TVYSNPD and CDR2 GDNSRS come from the germline V gene (reference sequence). The CDR3 contains 20 residues.

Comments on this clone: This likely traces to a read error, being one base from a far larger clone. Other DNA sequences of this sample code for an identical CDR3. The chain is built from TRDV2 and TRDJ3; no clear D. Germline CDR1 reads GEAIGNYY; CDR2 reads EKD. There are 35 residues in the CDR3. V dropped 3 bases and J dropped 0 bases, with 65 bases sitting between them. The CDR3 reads CACDPPRLCHGKEYTLARILWIQSISSWDTRQMFF. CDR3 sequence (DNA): TGTGCCTGTGACCCCCCGCGGTTGTGCCACGGCAAAGAATATACCTTGGCCAGGATTCTGTGGATTCAATCCATTAGCTCCTGGGACACCCGACAGATGTTTTTC.

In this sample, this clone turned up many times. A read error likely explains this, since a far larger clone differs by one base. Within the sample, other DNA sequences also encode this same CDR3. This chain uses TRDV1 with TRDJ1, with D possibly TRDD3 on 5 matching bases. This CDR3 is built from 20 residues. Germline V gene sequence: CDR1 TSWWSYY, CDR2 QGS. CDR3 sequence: CALGENSGPSSGVLTDKLIF. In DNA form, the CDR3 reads TGTGCTCTTGGGGAAAACAGCGGGCCATCCTCGGGGGTCCTCACCGACAAACTCATCTTT.

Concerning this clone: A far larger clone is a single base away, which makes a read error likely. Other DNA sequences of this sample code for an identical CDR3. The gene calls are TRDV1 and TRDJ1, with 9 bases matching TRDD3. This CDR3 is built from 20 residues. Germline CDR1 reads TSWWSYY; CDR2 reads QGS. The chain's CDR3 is CALGGHYWGTRREVGDKLIF. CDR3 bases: TGTGCTCTTGGGGGGCACTACTGGGGGACGAGGAGGGAAGTTGGCGATAAACTCATCTTC.

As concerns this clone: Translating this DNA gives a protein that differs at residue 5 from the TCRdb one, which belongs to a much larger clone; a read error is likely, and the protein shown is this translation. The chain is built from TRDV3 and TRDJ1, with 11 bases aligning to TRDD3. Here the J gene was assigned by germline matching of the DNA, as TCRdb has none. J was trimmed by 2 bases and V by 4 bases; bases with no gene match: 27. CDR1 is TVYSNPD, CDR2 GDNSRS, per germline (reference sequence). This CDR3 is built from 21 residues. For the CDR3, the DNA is TGTGCCTCTAGAGCCCCCTTCTTTGGGGGATACGCGGGAGGTATAACCGATAAACTCATCTTT. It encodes CASRAPFFGGYAGGITDKLIF.

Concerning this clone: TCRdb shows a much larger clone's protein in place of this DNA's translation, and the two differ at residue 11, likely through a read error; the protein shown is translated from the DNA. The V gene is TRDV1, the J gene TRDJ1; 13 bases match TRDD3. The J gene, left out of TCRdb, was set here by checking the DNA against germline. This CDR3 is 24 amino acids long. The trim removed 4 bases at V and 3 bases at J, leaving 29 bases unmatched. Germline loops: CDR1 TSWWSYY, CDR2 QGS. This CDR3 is CALGARLPTNRLGDTEVRSDKLIF. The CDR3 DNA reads TGTGCTCTTGGGGCCCGCCTTCCTACCAATAGACTGGGGGATACGGAGGTCAGATCCGATAAACTCATCTTT.

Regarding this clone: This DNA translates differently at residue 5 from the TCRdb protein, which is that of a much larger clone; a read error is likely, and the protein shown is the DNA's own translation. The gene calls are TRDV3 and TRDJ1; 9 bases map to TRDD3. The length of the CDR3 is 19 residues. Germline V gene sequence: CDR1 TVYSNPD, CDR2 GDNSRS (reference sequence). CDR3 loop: CALSRYWGDTTPYADKLIF. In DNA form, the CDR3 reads TGTGCCCTTAGTAGGTACTGGGGGGATACCACGCCCTACGCCGATAAACTCATCTTT.

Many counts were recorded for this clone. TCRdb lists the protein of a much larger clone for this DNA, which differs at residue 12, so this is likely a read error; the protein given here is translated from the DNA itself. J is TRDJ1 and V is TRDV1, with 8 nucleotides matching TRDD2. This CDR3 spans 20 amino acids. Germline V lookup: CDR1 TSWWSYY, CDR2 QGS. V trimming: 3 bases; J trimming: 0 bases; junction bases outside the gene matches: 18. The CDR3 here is CALGDPQSSYPPPYTDKLIF. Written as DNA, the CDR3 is TGTGCTCTTGGGGACCCACAATCTTCCTACCCTCCCCCGTACACCGATAAACTCATCTTT.

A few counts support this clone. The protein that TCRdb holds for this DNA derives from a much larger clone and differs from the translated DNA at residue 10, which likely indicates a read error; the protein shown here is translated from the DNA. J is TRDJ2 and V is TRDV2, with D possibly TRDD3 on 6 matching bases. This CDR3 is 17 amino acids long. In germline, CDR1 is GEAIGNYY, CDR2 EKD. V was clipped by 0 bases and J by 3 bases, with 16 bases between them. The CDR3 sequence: CACDTVLGTTLTAQLFF. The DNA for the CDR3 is TGTGCCTGTGACACCGTACTGGGAACGACCCTGACAGCACAACTCTTCTTT.

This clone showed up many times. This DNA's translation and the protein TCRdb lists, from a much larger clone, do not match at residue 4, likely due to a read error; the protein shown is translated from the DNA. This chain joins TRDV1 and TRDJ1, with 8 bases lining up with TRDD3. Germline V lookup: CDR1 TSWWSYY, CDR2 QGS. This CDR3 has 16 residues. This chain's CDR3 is CALEELRDTGTDKLIF. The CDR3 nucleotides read TGTGCTCTTGAGGAACTGAGGGATACGGGTACCGATAAACTCATCTTT.

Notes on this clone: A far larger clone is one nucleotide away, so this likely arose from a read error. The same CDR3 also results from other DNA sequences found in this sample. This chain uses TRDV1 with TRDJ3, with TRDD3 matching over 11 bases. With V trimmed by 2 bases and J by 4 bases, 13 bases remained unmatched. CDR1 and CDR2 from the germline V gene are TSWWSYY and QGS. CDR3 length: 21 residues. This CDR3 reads CALGELPTGWGIRWDTRQMFF. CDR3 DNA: TGTGCTCTTGGGGAATTACCTACAGGGTGGGGGATACGATGGGACACCCGACAGATGTTTTTC.

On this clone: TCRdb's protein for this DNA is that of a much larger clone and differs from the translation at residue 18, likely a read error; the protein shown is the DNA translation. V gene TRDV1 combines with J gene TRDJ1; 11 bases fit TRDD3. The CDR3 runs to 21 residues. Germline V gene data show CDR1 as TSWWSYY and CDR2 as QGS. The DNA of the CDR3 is TGTGCTCTTGGGGAATTCCCGTTCCTCCATCTGGGGGATACCATTGCCGATAGACTCATCTTT. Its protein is CALGEFPFLHLGDTIADRLIF.